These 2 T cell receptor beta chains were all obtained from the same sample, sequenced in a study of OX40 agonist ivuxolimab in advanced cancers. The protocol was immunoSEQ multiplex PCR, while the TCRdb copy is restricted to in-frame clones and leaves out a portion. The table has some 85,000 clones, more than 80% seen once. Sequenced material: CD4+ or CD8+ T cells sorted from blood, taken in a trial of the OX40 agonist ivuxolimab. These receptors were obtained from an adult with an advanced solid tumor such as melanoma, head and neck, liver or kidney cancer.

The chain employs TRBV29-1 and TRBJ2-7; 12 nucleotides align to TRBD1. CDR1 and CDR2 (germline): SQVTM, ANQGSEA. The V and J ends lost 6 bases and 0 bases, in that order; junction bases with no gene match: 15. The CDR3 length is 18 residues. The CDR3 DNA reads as TGCAGCGTAACCCGGGACAGGGGGCCGCGCGGGAGCTCCTACGAGCAGTACTTC. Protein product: CSVTRDRGPRGSSYEQYF.

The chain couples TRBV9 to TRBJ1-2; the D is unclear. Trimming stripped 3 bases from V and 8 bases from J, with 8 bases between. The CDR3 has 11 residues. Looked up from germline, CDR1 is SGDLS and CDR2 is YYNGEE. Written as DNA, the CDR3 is TGTGCCAGCAGCGCCGGCGGGGGCTACACCTTC. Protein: CASSAGGGYTF.